This T cell receptor (beta chain) was sequenced for a study of cytomegalovirus exposure and HLA in healthy donors. Regarding the study as a whole: TCR beta sequences reportedly predicted the HLA-A and HLA-B alleles of most subjects accurately.

The germline V gene has CDR1 SGDLS and CDR2 YYNGEE. The CDR3 loop spans 14 amino acids. V dropped 8 bases and J dropped 4; count of bases not matched to a gene: 6. In the case of this clone: Its cognate antigen is unknown.

In the PCR, 60 Vbeta and 13 Jbeta primers were used. Repertoires were generated with immunoSEQ multiplex PCR, while TCRdb's copy carries only in-frame clones and drops some. The sample yields roughly 90,000 clones, 78% seen once. The source material was PBMCs. The chain recombines TRBV9 with TRBJ2-2, with 9 bases fitting TRBD1. The receptor comes from a woman between 35 and 50 years old in good health and CMV-seropositive. CDR3 residues: CASSRDRVTGELFF. The CDR3 nucleotides are TGTGCCAGTTCCCGGGACAGGGTCACCGGGGAGCTGTTTTTT.